This T cell receptor beta chain was captured in a study of response to subunit inactivated influenza vaccine. Study results and limitations: Authors suggested seasonal influenza vaccinations each recruit few new T cells.

The CDR3 extends over 12 amino acids. Trimming shortened V by 3 bases and J by 5 bases, and 8 bases separated the two germline ends. Germline CDR1 reads KGHSH; CDR2 reads LQKENI. One entry per CDR3 protein, called by TCRdb with MiXCR from the RT-PCR reads. Of 200,000 to 300,000 distinct CDR3 sequences listed, more than 9% are singletons. This clonotype was seen ten or more times. Its target is unknown. Sequencing used non-naive T cells sorted from PBMCs, obtained less than 15 days before vaccination. This sequence was found in a man in his fifties or sixties who received an inactivated influenza vaccine. The V call is TRBV18, the J call TRBJ2-7, with unresolved D. CDR3: CASSPVRDEQYF. The CDR3 DNA sequence: TGTGCCAGCTCACCGGTTCGGGACGAGCAGTACTTC.